What follows are 28 T cell receptor beta chains derived from one specimen sequenced in a study of T cell changes during pregnancy in multiple sclerosis. Generated by immunoSEQ multiplex PCR, the TCRdb table keeps only in-frame clones and is missing some. The table has 30,000 to 50,000 clones, approximately 94% seen once. The source material was CD4+ T cells from peripheral blood mononuclear cells, sampled after pregnancy. Every receptor here comes from a female donor with multiple sclerosis, enrolled in a pregnancy study.

The chain carries TRBV19 and TRBJ1-5; D possibly corresponds to TRBD1 (6 bases). Trimming removed 5 bases from V and 6 bases from J, with 17 bases in between. The CDR3 loop spans 15 amino acids. Looked up from germline, CDR1 is LNHDA and CDR2 is SQIVND (reference sequence). The CDR3 is CASSPVTGRSQPQHF. The CDR3 DNA sequence: TGTGCCAGTAGTCCCGTGACAGGTAGGAGTCAGCCCCAGCATTTT.

The V gene is TRBV7-2, the J gene TRBJ2-6, with 8 bases fitting TRBD1. After removal of 3 bases from V and 2 bases from J, the junction contained 12 bases not matched to a gene. CDR3 size: 19 residues. Germline lookup yields CDR1 SGHTA and CDR2 FQGNSA. The CDR3 region is CASSFLKDRAGTGANVLTF. CDR3 coding DNA: TGTGCCAGCAGCTTCCTCAAGGACAGGGCAGGGACTGGGGCCAACGTCCTGACTTTC.

The chain links TRBV9 to TRBJ1-6, with 9 bases that match TRBD1. Germline V lookup: CDR1 SGDLS, CDR2 YYNGEE. There are 16 residues in the CDR3. J lost 9 bases, V lost 2 bases, and 9 bases had no gene match. The CDR3 bases are TGTGCCAGCAGCGTTGACAGGGGGTCCTCCGTTTCACCCCTCCACTTT. This sequence encodes CASSVDRGSSVSPLHF.

The CDR3 nucleotides read TGTGCCAGTAGTATATTGGGGGGGGCGACTATGGATACGCAGTATTTT. Residues: CASSILGGATMDTQYF. The chain employs TRBV19 and TRBJ2-3, with D perhaps TRBD2 (7 bases). Trimming shortened V by 2 bases and J by 6 bases, and 18 bases separated the two germline ends. Germline-derived CDR1 and CDR2 are LNHDA and SQIVND (reference sequence). The length of the CDR3 is 16 residues.

This chain uses TRBV25-1 with TRBJ1-2; 8 nucleotides agree with TRBD1. CDR3 length: 16 amino acids. Germline V lookup: CDR1 MGHDK, CDR2 SYGVNS. V lost 5 bases, J lost 8 bases, and 16 bases stayed unmatched. The CDR3 coding sequence is TGTGCCAGCAGTCCCCATGGAGCCAGGGGGCGGGAGGGCTACACCTTC. Translating it yields CASSPHGARGREGYTF.

V is TRBV15 and J is TRBJ1-5; D call uncertain. CDR3 length equals 14 residues. V lost 0 bases, J lost 1 base, and 4 bases lay in between. Germline V CDR1 and CDR2: LNHNV, YYDKDF (reference sequence). Written as DNA, the CDR3 is TGTGCCACCAGCAGAGATCTGAGCAATCAGCCCCAGCATTTT. Encoded protein: CATSRDLSNQPQHF.

The chain uses TRBV21-1 and TRBJ2-3; the table assigns TRBD2, which was not confirmed against the DNA. TRBV21-1 is marked as a pseudogene. CDR3 length: 15 residues. CDR3 loop: CASSPQSGVSDTQYF. The CDR3 DNA follows: TGTGCCAGCAGCCCCCAAAGCGGGGTTTCAGATACGCAGTATTTT.

The V and J genes are TRBV19 and TRBJ2-7; TRBD2 matches at 7 bases. Germline values: CDR1 LNHDA, CDR2 SQIVND (reference sequence). Trimming cost V 5 bases and J 0 bases; bases outside gene matches: 7. This CDR3 has 15 residues. The CDR3 reads CASSHQRDGSYEQYF. CDR3 in DNA: TGTGCCAGTAGTCACCAGCGGGACGGCTCCTACGAGCAGTACTTC.

CDR3 in DNA: TGTGCCAGCAGCTTAGAGCAGGTATCGCCCGGGGAGCTGTTTTTT. Its protein is CASSLEQVSPGELFF. The chain uses TRBV7-8 and TRBJ2-2; D is undetermined. The CDR3 consists of 15 residues. Looked up from germline, CDR1 is SGHVS and CDR2 is FQNEAQ. The V gene lost 1 base and the J gene lost 6 bases, with 12 bases spanning the gap. The variable domain in full, with the rest retrieved from reference TRBV7-8 and TRBJ2-2, is GAGVSQSPRYKVAKRGQDVALRCDPISGHVSLFWYQQALGQGPEFLTYFQNEAQLDKSGLPSDRFFAERPEGSVSTLKIQRTQQEDSAVYLCASSLEQVSPGELFFGEGSRLTVL.

The chain combines TRBV5-4 with TRBJ2-1; TRBD1 is a possible D gene (6 bases). V shed 6 bases and J shed 0 bases, with 13 bases lying between them. Germline-derived CDR1 and CDR2 are SGHNT and YYREEE (reference sequence). The CDR3 has 15 residues. The CDR3 nucleotides read TGTGCCAGCACCCCGGACAGCCACTCCTACAATGAGCAGTTCTTC. The encoded protein is CASTPDSHSYNEQFF.

The V gene is TRBV7-3, the J gene TRBJ2-3, with D possibly being TRBD2 (6 bases). The germline CDR1 and CDR2 sequences are SGHTA and FQGTGA. The CDR3 is 16 amino acids. Between the trimmed V and J ends, which lost 3 bases and 0 bases, there was a span of 13 bases. The CDR3 loop reads CASSLNQRASTDTQYF. CDR3 in DNA: TGTGCCAGCAGCTTGAATCAGCGGGCGAGCACAGATACGCAGTATTTT.

This clone was observed once. This sequence joins TRBV5-8 and TRBJ2-3; D is undetermined. The CDR3 extends over 12 amino acids. Germline lookup yields CDR1 SGHTS and CDR2 YDEGEE. V lost 4 bases and J lost 9, with 12 bases in between. The CDR3 bases are TGTGCCAGCAGCCTTATAGCCGTAACGCAGTATTTT. Its protein is CASSLIAVTQYF.

The genes are TRBV2 and TRBJ1-4; the match to TRBD1 covers 9 bases. The CDR3 extends over 14 amino acids. Trimming removed 6 bases from V and 7 bases from J; junction bases left unmatched: 6. CDR1 and CDR2 (germline): SNHLY, FYNNEI. In DNA, the CDR3 is TGTGCCAGCAGCGCGGGACAGGGTAGTGAAAAACTGTTTTTT. This codes for CASSAGQGSEKLFF.

The rearrangement uses TRBV6-6 and TRBJ2-1; tentative D call: TRBD1 (5 bases). V lost 6 bases and J lost 7, with 16 bases in between. The germline V gene encodes CDR1 MNHNY and CDR2 SVGAGI (reference sequence). The CDR3 is made up of 14 amino acids. Here the CDR3 reads CASSPQGGGNEQFF. In DNA, the CDR3 is TGTGCCAGCAGCCCTCAGGGTGGTGGAAATGAGCAGTTCTTC.

The table lists this clone with a few counts. CDR3 amino acids: CASSLVPSAGGETQYF. CDR3 sequence (DNA): TGCGCCAGCAGCTTGGTACCCTCAGCGGGGGGGGAGACCCAGTACTTC. The chain is built from TRBV5-1 and TRBJ2-5; TRBD2 aligns across 10 bases. This CDR3 has 16 residues. V lost 0 bases and J lost 5; bases outside the gene matches: 7. CDR1 is SGHRS and CDR2 is YFSETQ in the germline V gene.

The chain joins TRBV5-1 to TRBJ2-7; D possibly corresponds to TRBD2 (5 bases). The CDR3 runs 14 residues. Looked up from germline, CDR1 is SGHRS and CDR2 is YFSETQ. Trimming pared 4 bases from V and 2 bases from J, leaving 13 bases between. The DNA of the CDR3 is TGCGCCAGCAGCCCTCGGGTGGAGGCCTACGAGCAGTACTTC. It translates to CASSPRVEAYEQYF.

This rearrangement joins TRBV7-9 to TRBJ1-2, with TRBD1 matching 9 bases. Germline V gene data show CDR1 as SEHNR and CDR2 as FQNEAQ (reference sequence). Trimming at V came to 2 bases and at J to 6 bases, leaving 4 bases not matched to a gene. The CDR3 length is 14 residues. The CDR3 loop reads CASSLRDRENGYTF. As DNA, the CDR3 is TGTGCCAGCAGCTTACGGGACAGGGAGAATGGCTACACCTTC.

A word on this clone: A junction end diverges from the germline sequence, so it may reflect a read error. The rearrangement links TRBV9 to TRBJ2-4; perhaps TRBD1 as D (6 bases). Germline CDR1 is SGDLS and CDR2 is YYNGEE. The CDR3 has 12 amino acids. The CDR3 sequence: CASSRPGQGVIF. The CDR3 nucleotides read TGTGCCAGCAGCCGTCCGGGACAAGGAGTTATCTTC.

This clone was observed a single time. The V gene is TRBV11-2, the J gene TRBJ1-4, with TRBD1 matching over 10 bases. The CDR3 covers 15 residues. V shed 4 bases and J 13 bases; nucleotides not matched to a gene: 12. Germline-derived CDR1 and CDR2 are SGHAT and FQNNGV. The CDR3 loop reads CASSSSGQGTSGLFF. The CDR3 DNA reads as TGTGCCAGCAGCTCCTCGGGACAGGGGACCTCGGGACTGTTTTTT.

This chain connects TRBV6-1 to TRBJ2-1; TRBD2 aligns across 7 bases. The germline V gene has CDR1 MNHNS and CDR2 SASEGT. With V trimmed by 4 bases and J by 4 bases, 10 bases remained unmatched. CDR3 size: 16 residues. The chain's CDR3 is CASSVIGAGVYNEQFF. DNA for the CDR3: TGTGCCAGCAGTGTTATCGGGGCGGGGGTTTACAATGAGCAGTTCTTC.

This chain joins TRBV5-1 and TRBJ2-1, with D possibly being TRBD2 (6 bases). The CDR3 has 16 residues. V was trimmed by 1 base and J by 4 bases, leaving 15 bases between them. Germline CDR1 and CDR2: SGHRS and YFSETQ. CDR3 DNA: TGCGCCAGCAGCTTGCAATCGCTAGCGCAGTACAATGAGCAGTTCTTC. Residues: CASSLQSLAQYNEQFF.

The chain uses TRBV19 and TRBJ2-3; 7 bases match TRBD2. Trimming at V came to 3 bases and at J to 5 bases, leaving 14 bases not matched to a gene. Germline loops: CDR1 LNHDA, CDR2 SQIVND (reference sequence). CDR3 size: 17 residues. In DNA form, the CDR3 reads TGTGCCAGTAGTATGGACCGACTAGCCGGTGTTGGAGATACGCAGTATTTT. Amino acid sequence: CASSMDRLAGVGDTQYF.

V is TRBV6-5 and J is TRBJ2-5; perhaps TRBD2 as D (6 bases). Trimming pared 6 bases from V and 2 bases from J, leaving 16 bases between. CDR1 and CDR2 from the germline V gene are MNHEY and SVGAGI. The CDR3 sequence is 15 residues long. The CDR3 reads CASSQMGLAQETQYF. CDR3 sequence (DNA): TGTGCCAGCAGCCAGATGGGACTCGCACAAGAGACCCAGTACTTC.

The rearrangement uses TRBV5-1 and TRBJ2-3; the match to TRBD2 covers 7 bases. Germline V gives CDR1 SGHRS, CDR2 YFSETQ. The CDR3 totals 18 residues. Unmatched junction bases numbered 13, after V lost 0 bases and J lost 3 bases. CDR3 nucleotide sequence: TGCGCCAGCAGCTTGGCCGGGCGACTAACGGGGGGTACAGATACGCAGTATTTT. Residues: CASSLAGRLTGGTDTQYF.

V and J are TRBV6-1 and TRBJ2-7; 8 bases match TRBD2. Germline CDR1 MNHNS, CDR2 SASEGT. The J segment lost 3 bases and the V segment lost 6 bases, leaving 7 bases of the junction unmatched. The length of the CDR3 is 14 residues. The CDR3 DNA is TGTGCCAGCAGACTGCGGGGGGACGGCTACGAGCAGTACTTC. It encodes CASRLRGDGYEQYF.

The gene calls are TRBV10-3 and TRBJ2-2; 8 positions agree with TRBD1. Germline V gene sequence: CDR1 ENHRY, CDR2 SYGVKD. The CDR3 contains 16 residues. The junction had 9 bases not matched to a gene; V was cut back by 6 bases and J by 3 bases. As DNA, the CDR3 is TGTGCCATCAGAGCCTCCGGGACAGGAGACACCGGGGAGCTGTTTTTT. It specifies CAIRASGTGDTGELFF.

The J gene is TRBJ2-1, the V gene TRBV9, with TRBD1 as a possible D gene (5 bases). The V gene lost 0 bases and the J gene lost 6 bases, with 13 bases spanning the gap. The V gene's germline CDR1 is SGDLS and CDR2 YYNGEE. The CDR3 spans 15 residues. The CDR3 region is CASSVDRSYSNEQFF. For the CDR3, the DNA is TGTGCCAGCAGCGTAGACAGGTCGTACAGCAATGAGCAGTTCTTC.

V and J are TRBV27 and TRBJ1-5; 9 bases are a match to TRBD1. CDR3 length equals 14 residues. Trimming at V came to 5 bases and at J to 7 bases, leaving 6 bases not matched to a gene. CDR1 is MNHEY and CDR2 is SMNVEV in the germline V gene (reference sequence). The CDR3 spells CASSPRQGGQPQHF. The CDR3, as DNA: TGTGCCAGCAGTCCCAGACAGGGGGGACAGCCCCAGCATTTT.